This is a list of T cell receptor beta chains from one sample in a study of shared clonotypes between healthy human individuals. Assay used: immunoSEQ multiplex PCR; TCRdb lists only in-frame clones, some missing. In the table there are over a million clones, roughly 75% of which are singletons. The sample comprised memory CD4+ T cells sorted from blood. These receptors originate from a man between 18 and 29 years old in good health. CDR3s include the opening cysteine and the closing phenylalanine or tryptophan. D genes are given only for firm matches. Only part of the rows carry a size: once, few, many, or a class if the clone is expanded.

j_gene | v_gene | d_gene | abundance | CDR3aa | CDR3nt
TRBJ2-3 | TRBV5-1 | . | . | CASSLEGAKDTQYF | TGCGCCAGCAGCTTGGAAGGGGCGAAAGATACGCAGTATTTT
TRBJ2-2 | TRBV5-1 | . | . | CASSLAQGSWDTGELFF | TGCGCCAGCAGCTTGGCCCAGGGGTCATGGGACACCGGGGAGCTGTTTTTT
TRBJ2-7 | TRBV20-1 | . | once | CSVGGEQYF | TGCAGTGTTGGCGGCGAGCAGTACTTC
TRBJ1-1 | TRBV30 | . | . | CAWRQDQGTAFF | TGTGCCTGGAGACAGGACCAGGGGACGGCTTTCTTT
TRBJ2-2 | TRBV9 | TRBD1 | . | CASSAQLSGTGGTGELFF | TGTGCCAGCAGCGCTCAACTTTCCGGGACAGGGGGCACCGGGGAGCTGTTTTTT
TRBJ1-2 | TRBV5-1 | TRBD1 | . | CASSLDRQGARGYTF | TGCGCCAGCAGCTTGGATAGACAGGGGGCGCGTGGCTACACCTTC
TRBJ1-3 | TRBV14 | . | . | CASRPSGNTIYF | TGTGCCAGCAGGCCGTCTGGAAACACCATATATTTT
TRBJ2-5 | TRBV7-2 | . | once | CASSSEMGWETQYF | TGTGCCAGCAGCTCCGAGATGGGCTGGGAGACCCAGTACTTC
TRBJ2-7 | TRBV5-4 | TRBD2 | . | CASSLARGAGGAYEQYF | TGTGCCAGCAGCTTGGCTCGAGGGGCGGGGGGCGCCTACGAGCAGTACTTC
TRBJ2-3 | TRBV9 | TRBD1 | . | CASSVTGVITDTQYF | TGTGCCAGCAGCGTAACAGGGGTCATCACAGATACGCAGTATTTT
TRBJ1-2 | TRBV9 | . | . | CASSAGVNYGYTF | TGTGCCAGCAGCGCGGGCGTTAACTATGGCTACACCTTC
TRBJ2-7 | TRBV10-3 | TRBD1 | . | CASTGTGSYEQYF | TGTGCCAGTACCGGGACAGGCTCCTACGAGCAGTACTTC
TRBJ2-7 | TRBV30 | TRBD1 | . | CAWSGWDRTYEQYF | TGTGCCTGGAGTGGGTGGGACAGAACCTACGAGCAGTACTTC
TRBJ2-7 | TRBV5-6 | TRBD2 | many | CASSLLGGGNSYEQYF | TGTGCCAGCAGCTTGTTGGGCGGGGGAAACTCCTACGAGCAGTACTTC
TRBJ2-5 | TRBV20-1 | . | . | CSRASQETQYF | TGCAGTCGAGCGTCACAAGAGACCCAGTACTTC